Below, 29 T cell receptor beta chains from the same sample are listed, as sequenced in a study of blood T cells in healthy people across ages. Sample-barcoded 5' priming and a J-beta primer mix drove a second PCR of 7 to 11 cycles. TCRdb called the 5' RACE reads again in MiXCR, with one record for every CDR3 protein. The sample holds under 700,000 distinct CDR3 sequences; more than 20% are singletons and the top ten take 8.7%. Separately, the same data were catalogued under a study of T cells of mothers and their children.

Input material: blood. The receptors were sampled from a boy younger than 18 in good health.

This clonotype has a handful of counts. V is TRBV18 and J is TRBJ2-5; the D is unclear. The V end was cut by 3 bases, the J end by 5 bases, with 7 bases between. CDR1 and CDR2 from the germline V gene are KGHSH and LQKENI. The CDR3 is 12 amino acids. The CDR3 bases are TGTGCCAGCTCACCGATCGGCGAGACCCAGTACTTC. Amino acid sequence: CASSPIGETQYF.

On this clonotype itself: Here the CDR3 omits its conserved ending phenylalanine or tryptophan, so a read error is the likely source. The chain couples TRBV24-1 to TRBJ2-3, with D unclear. Germline CDR1 reads KGHDR; CDR2 reads SFDVKD. This CDR3 is 14 amino acids long. The germline V and J ends were trimmed by 7 bases and 0 bases, with 10 bases remaining between them. The CDR3 is CATRGNLSTDTQYL. DNA of the CDR3: TGTGCCACCAGGGGGAACCTAAGCACAGATACGCAGTATCTT.

This clonotype showed up many times. In DNA, the CDR3 is TGTGCCAGCAGTTACGCAAACGGGCTCCAAGAGACCCAGTACTTC. Protein sequence: CASSYANGLQETQYF. The rearrangement links TRBV6-5 to TRBJ2-5, with no clear D. Trimming pared 2 bases from V and 1 base from J, leaving 11 bases between. CDR3 size: 15 residues. From germline, CDR1 is MNHEY and CDR2 SVGAGI.

The rearrangement joins TRBV7-8 to TRBJ2-5, with 7 bases lining up with TRBD2. The DNA matches TRBJ2-1 better at its end, which makes the J call doubtful. Germline V gives CDR1 SGHVS, CDR2 FQNEAQ. This CDR3 contains 17 residues. The CDR3 region is CASSLVNVAGGYNEQFF. For the CDR3, the DNA is TGTGCCAGCAGCTTAGTTAATGTAGCGGGCGGATACAATGAGCAGTTCTTC.

This clonotype occurred many times. This chain uses TRBV6-2 or TRBV6-3 with TRBJ2-4; no firm D call. The length of the CDR3 is 17 residues. With 6 bases removed from V and 9 bases from J, the gap between germline ends came to 27 bases. From germline, CDR1 is MNHEY and CDR2 SVGEGT. Written as DNA, the CDR3 is TGTGCCAGCAGCCTACCCCCAATATCCGGTTCGAATGCCATTCAGTACTTC. This encodes CASSLPPISGSNAIQYF.

This clonotype has more than one count but fewer than ten. The V gene is TRBV28, the J gene TRBJ2-2, with D unclear. V was pared by 6 bases and J by 1 base, with 15 bases between. This CDR3 has 16 amino acids. Looked up from germline, CDR1 is MDHEN and CDR2 is SYDVKM. The CDR3 DNA follows: TGTGCCAGCAGCTTGACACTCGGCGGGAACACCGGGGAGCTGTTTTTT. Translated, it gives CASSLTLGGNTGELFF.

The table lists this clonotype with a few counts. The chain has TRBV12-3 or TRBV12-4 and TRBJ2-5; maybe TRBD2 (5 bases). This CDR3 is 14 amino acids long. Trimming took 5 bases from V and 4 from J, leaving 14 bases between them. CDR3 loop: CASSGPLAPETQYF. The CDR3 DNA is TGTGCCAGCAGTGGACCTCTAGCACCAGAGACCCAGTACTTC.

CDR3 sequence reads: CSAEGTGGGGTEAFF. The CDR3 DNA is TGCAGCGCTGAGGGGACAGGGGGCGGCGGCACTGAAGCTTTCTTT. The J gene is TRBJ1-1, the V gene TRBV29-1; 12 bases agree with TRBD1. CDR1 is SQVTM and CDR2 is ANQGSEA in the germline V gene. The CDR3 length is 15 residues. V was pared by 7 bases and J by 4 bases, with 10 bases of the junction left unmatched. Full variable domain (remainder filled in from reference TRBV29-1 and TRBJ1-1): SAVISQKPSRDICQRGTSLTIQCQVDSQVTMMFWYRQQPGQSLTLIATANQGSEATYESGFVIDKFPISRPNLTFSTLTVSNMSPEDSSIYLCSAEGTGGGGTEAFFGQGTRLTVV.

The J gene is TRBJ2-4, the V gene TRBV6-1, with TRBD1 identical over 7 bases. J lost 1 base, V lost 0 bases, and 3 bases had no gene match. CDR1 is MNHNS and CDR2 is SASEGT in the germline V gene. CDR3 length: 16 amino acids. As DNA, the CDR3 is TGTGCCAGCAGTGAAGCGCCGACAGGGGCCAAAAACATTCAGTACTTC. Its translation: CASSEAPTGAKNIQYF.

This clonotype was recorded a few times. As DNA, the CDR3 is TGTGCCGGCGGGGACAGGGGGAACACTGAAGCTTTCTTT. Protein sequence: CAGGDRGNTEAFF. The J gene is TRBJ1-1, the V gene TRBV6-6; the match to TRBD1 covers 10 bases. Germline V lookup: CDR1 MNHNY, CDR2 SVGAGI (reference sequence). After removal of 11 bases from V and 1 base from J, the junction contained 4 bases not matched to a gene. The CDR3 is 13 residues long.

There are a few counts of this clonotype. The J gene is TRBJ1-6, the V gene TRBV12-3 or TRBV12-4; D is unresolved. With 1 base removed from V and 4 bases from J, the gap between germline ends came to 11 bases. The CDR3 loop spans 16 amino acids. The CDR3 loop reads CASSLGGVSYNSPLHF. The CDR3 coding sequence is TGTGCCAGCAGTTTAGGTGGGGTATCGTATAATTCACCCCTCCACTTT.

Note on this clonotype: Because the CDR3 is missing its conserved closing phenylalanine or tryptophan, this is likely a read error. The V call is TRBV7-2, the J call TRBJ2-1; D ambiguous. CDR1 and CDR2 from the germline V gene are SGHTA and FQGNSA. The CDR3 length is 19 residues. The V end lost 5 bases, the J end lost 1 base, and 24 bases lay between the germline ends. CDR3 sequence: CASSPPGRNTDSSYNEQFV. The CDR3 DNA sequence: TGTGCCAGCAGCCCACCGGGTCGTAACACTGACTCATCCTACAATGAGCAGTTCGTC.

As regards this clonotype: This may be a read error: a much more frequent sequence differs by one nucleotide. The rearrangement uses TRBV5-5 and TRBJ2-1, with D perhaps TRBD1 or TRBD2 (5 bases each). The CDR3 runs to 16 residues. Per germline, CDR1 SGHKS and CDR2 YYEKEE (reference sequence). V gave up 5 bases and J gave up 1 base, with 16 bases separating them. CDR3 sequence (DNA): TGTGCCAGCAGTCCAGGGACCAGCACATCCTACAATGAGCAGTTCTTC. Residues: CASSPGTSTSYNEQFF.

This clonotype was counted only a few times. V and J are TRBV6-5 and TRBJ1-1; 7 bases are a match to TRBD1. Germline trimming cut 2 bases from V and 1 base from J; bases unmatched to any gene: 10. The length of the CDR3 is 17 residues. Germline CDR1 is MNHEY and CDR2 is SVGAGI. In nucleotides, the CDR3 is TGTGCCAGCAGTTACGGCTCGCACAGACAGGGGAACACTGAAGCTTTCTTT. It yields the protein CASSYGSHRQGNTEAFF.

J is TRBJ1-4 and V is TRBV9; tentative D call: TRBD1 (5 bases). This CDR3 comprises 15 residues. Trimming removed 4 bases from V and 0 bases from J, with 10 bases in between. CDR1 is SGDLS and CDR2 is YYNGEE in the germline V gene. The DNA of the CDR3 is TGTGCCAGCAGCCAGCGGGGCTCAACTAATGAAAAACTGTTTTTT. It codes for CASSQRGSTNEKLFF.

This clonotype was found a few times. The chain links TRBV7-9 to TRBJ2-3, with 7 bases lining up with TRBD1. Germline V lookup: CDR1 SEHNR, CDR2 FQNEAQ (reference sequence). The CDR3 is made up of 16 amino acids. Germline trimming cut 2 bases from V and 1 base from J; bases unmatched to any gene: 6. The CDR3 sequence: CASSLRQGVGTDTQYF. Written as DNA, the CDR3 is TGTGCCAGCAGCTTACGGCAGGGGGTCGGCACAGATACGCAGTATTTT.

This sequence joins TRBV20-1 and TRBJ1-1; D is undetermined. The CDR3 length is 14 residues. Germline V lookup: CDR1 DFQATT, CDR2 SNEGSKA (reference sequence). V lost 0 bases and J 2 bases, leaving 10 bases between the germline ends. The CDR3 is CSARESVRNTEAFF. The CDR3 nucleotides read TGCAGTGCTAGAGAATCAGTGAGAAACACTGAAGCTTTCTTT.

In this sample, this clonotype turned up a few times. V gene TRBV9 combines with J gene TRBJ2-2, with 10 nucleotides matching TRBD1. Germline V gene data show CDR1 as SGDLS and CDR2 as YYNGEE. With V trimmed by 2 bases and J by 6 bases, 4 bases remained unmatched. This CDR3 is built from 15 residues. For the CDR3, the DNA is TGTGCCAGCAGCGTTGGCGACAGGGGGCCCGGGGAGCTGTTTTTT. It is translated as CASSVGDRGPGELFF.

CDR3 in DNA: TGTGCCAGCAGTTACCGCGGACAGATCGACTATGGCTACACCTTC. Amino acids: CASSYRGQIDYGYTF. The chain employs TRBV6-2 or TRBV6-3 and TRBJ1-2; TRBD1 is a possible D gene (6 bases). The V end lost 2 bases, the J end lost 3 bases, and 13 bases lay between the germline ends. Germline V gene lookup returns CDR1 MNHEY and CDR2 SVGEGT. The CDR3 consists of 15 residues.

This clonotype was counted only a few times. The rearrangement uses TRBV10-3 and TRBJ2-1; perhaps D is TRBD1 or TRBD2 (5 bases each). The J call may be mistaken, given a closer DNA end match to TRBJ2-7. The CDR3 is 21 amino acids. Germline CDR1 and CDR2: ENHRY and SYGVKD. CDR3 nucleotides: TGTGCCATCATGAGAAGAGGGATGAGGAGACAGTATGGGGGAATCTCCTACGAGCAGTACTTC. As protein: CAIMRRGMRRQYGGISYEQYF.

The chain combines TRBV29-1 with TRBJ1-1; tentative D call: TRBD1 (5 bases). CDR1 and CDR2 from the germline V gene are SQVTM and ANQGSEA. The V end lost 6 bases, the J end lost 3 bases, and 17 bases lay between the germline ends. CDR3 length: 14 residues. CDR3 region: CSVYRNRGDTEAFF. CDR3 nucleotide sequence: TGCAGCGTATATAGGAACAGAGGGGACACTGAAGCTTTCTTT.

The V and J genes are TRBV25-1 and TRBJ2-5; the D call may be TRBD1 or TRBD2 (5 bases each). Trimming left V 8 bases short and J 5 bases short, with 15 bases between. The CDR3 extends over 13 amino acids. Germline values: CDR1 MGHDK, CDR2 SYGVNS. The CDR3 nucleotides read TGTGCCAGCCAGGGACCAACGATGGAGACCCAGTACTTC. Translating it yields CASQGPTMETQYF.

This clonotype turned up a few times. The rearrangement joins TRBV5-1 to TRBJ2-7; D gene ambiguous. Germline CDR1 reads SGHRS; CDR2 reads YFSETQ. The V and J ends lost 4 bases and 5 bases respectively, with 13 bases between them. The length of the CDR3 is 13 residues. CDR3 sequence reads: CASSRAPLDEQYF. The CDR3 DNA follows: TGCGCCAGCAGCAGGGCCCCTTTGGACGAGCAGTACTTC. The full variable domain, with the rest looked up from reference TRBV5-1 and TRBJ2-7, is KAGVTQTPRYLIKTRGQQVTLSCSPISGHRSVSWYQQTPGQGLQFLFEYFSETQRNKGNFPGRFSGRQFSNSRSEMNVSTLELGDSALYLCASSRAPLDEQYFGPGTRLTVT.

The chain carries TRBV5-1 and TRBJ2-1, with TRBD2 matching over 7 bases. V was clipped by 6 bases and J by 7 bases; unmatched bases: 10. The germline V gene encodes CDR1 SGHRS and CDR2 YFSETQ. The CDR3 spans 14 residues. The CDR3 reads CASNDGGSNNEQFF. The DNA of the CDR3 is TGCGCCAGCAATGACGGCGGGAGTAATAATGAGCAGTTCTTC.

The genes are TRBV29-1 and TRBJ2-7; 7 positions agree with TRBD1. V dropped 7 bases and J dropped 3; count of bases not matched to a gene: 9. Germline V gene lookup returns CDR1 SQVTM and CDR2 ANQGSEA. This CDR3 has 13 residues. CDR3 DNA sequence: TGCAGCGCCAGAGTGGGGACAGACTACGAGCAGTACTTC. This encodes CSARVGTDYEQYF.

The V gene is TRBV7-9, the J gene TRBJ1-5; maybe TRBD1 (5 bases). The CDR3 sequence is 15 residues long. Germline V gene sequence: CDR1 SEHNR, CDR2 FQNEAQ (reference sequence). Trimming pared 5 bases from V and 0 bases from J, leaving 11 bases between. For the CDR3, the DNA is TGTGCCAGCAGCATAGGAGGGGTTAGCAATCAGCCCCAGCATTTT. It specifies CASSIGGVSNQPQHF.

The V gene is TRBV24-1, the J gene TRBJ2-1; 14 bases line up with TRBD2. The CDR3 extends over 16 amino acids. Germline CDR1 reads KGHDR; CDR2 reads SFDVKD. V lost 2 bases, J lost 13 bases, and 9 bases stayed unmatched. The CDR3 coding sequence is TGTGCCACCAGTGATTCGGGGACTAGCGGGAGCTTTGAACAGTTCTTC. It specifies CATSDSGTSGSFEQFF.

On this clonotype itself: The junction departs from germline at one end; a sequencing error may be responsible. The chain recombines TRBV27 with TRBJ2-7, with 9 positions matching TRBD1. The CDR3 consists of 15 residues. Germline CDR1 reads MNHEY; CDR2 reads SMNVEV (reference sequence). CDR3 nucleotides: TGTGGCAGCAGTTTTGCGGGGACAGGGAAGGGCGAGCAGTACTTC. It encodes CGSSFAGTGKGEQYF.

This chain connects TRBV27 to TRBJ1-5; 8 nucleotides match TRBD1. The V gene end was trimmed by 4 bases and the J gene end by 5 bases; junction bases not matched to a gene: 7. This CDR3 is built from 15 residues. Germline assignment: CDR1 MNHEY and CDR2 SMNVEV (reference sequence). In DNA form, the CDR3 reads TGTGCCAGCAGTTATCTCGGACAGGGAGATCAGCCCCAGCATTTT. It encodes CASSYLGQGDQPQHF.